This T cell receptor beta chain came from a study of blood T cells in healthy people across ages. Primers used in a second PCR of roughly 7 to 12 cycles were a sample-barcoded 5' primer and a J-beta primer mix. Via MiXCR, TCRdb re-called the 5' RACE reads, giving one row per CDR3 protein. This table has about 670,000 distinct CDR3 sequences, under 65% appearing once. Trimming removed 6 bases from V and 2 bases from J, with 12 bases in between. The CDR3 consists of 14 residues. Caucasian, healthy and from Russia, the donors were aged between about 6 and 90. The TCR comes from an elderly woman in good health. The specimen sequenced was blood. The V gene is TRBV12-3 or TRBV12-4, the J gene TRBJ2-3; perhaps TRBD1 as D (5 bases). For the CDR3, the DNA is TGTGCCAGCAGCCCCAGGGCGCTCACAGATACGCAGTATTTT. Translating it yields CASSPRALTDTQYF.